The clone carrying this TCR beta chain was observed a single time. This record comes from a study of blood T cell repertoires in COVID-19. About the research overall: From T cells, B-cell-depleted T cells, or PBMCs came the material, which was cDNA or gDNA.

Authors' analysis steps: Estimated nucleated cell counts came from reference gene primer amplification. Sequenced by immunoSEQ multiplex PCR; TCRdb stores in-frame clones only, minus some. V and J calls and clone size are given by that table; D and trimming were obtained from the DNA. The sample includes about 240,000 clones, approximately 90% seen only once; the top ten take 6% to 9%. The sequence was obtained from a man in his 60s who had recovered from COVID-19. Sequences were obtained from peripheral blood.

This CDR3 is CASNSRGVGTGELFF. DNA of the CDR3: TGCGCCAGCAACAGCAGGGGAGTAGGAACCGGGGAGCTGTTTTTT. This sequence joins TRBV10-2 and TRBJ2-2; perhaps TRBD1 as D (6 bases). The CDR3 is made up of 15 amino acids. The V end lost 7 bases, the J end lost 5 bases, and 17 bases lay between the germline ends. Looked up from germline, CDR1 is WSHSY and CDR2 is SAAADI.